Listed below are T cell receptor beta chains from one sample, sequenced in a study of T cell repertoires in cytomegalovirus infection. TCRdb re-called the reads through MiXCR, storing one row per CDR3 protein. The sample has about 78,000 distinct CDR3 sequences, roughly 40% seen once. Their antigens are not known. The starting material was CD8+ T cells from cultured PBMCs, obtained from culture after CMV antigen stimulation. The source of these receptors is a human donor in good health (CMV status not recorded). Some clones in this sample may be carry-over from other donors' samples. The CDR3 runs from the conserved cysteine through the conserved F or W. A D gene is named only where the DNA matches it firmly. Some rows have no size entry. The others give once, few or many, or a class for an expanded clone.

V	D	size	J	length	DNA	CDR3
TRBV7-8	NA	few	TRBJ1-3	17	TGTGCCAGCAGCTTAAAAGGCAGGCCCAGCTCTGGAAACACCATATATTTT	CASSLKGRPSSGNTIYF
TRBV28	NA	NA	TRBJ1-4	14	TGTGCCAGTTCGCTTTTCCCAGCGGGTGAAAAACTGTTTTTT	CASSLFPAGEKLFF
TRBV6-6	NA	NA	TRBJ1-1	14	TGTGCCAGCAGTTACTCGCCAGGGAACACTGAAGCTTTCTTT	CASSYSPGNTEAFF
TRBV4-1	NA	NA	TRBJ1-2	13	TGCGCCAGCAGCCAGTCTCCTTACTATGGCTACACCTTC	CASSQSPYYGYTF
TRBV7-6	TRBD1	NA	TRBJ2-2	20	TGTGCCAGCAGCGGAGTAGCAGGGGCAGGGGGCCTACCTTACACCGGGGAGCTGTTTTTT	CASSGVAGAGGLPYTGELFF
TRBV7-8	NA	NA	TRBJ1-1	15	TGTGCCAGCAGCTTAGATTTCACCGTTGGGGGTGAAGCTTTCTTT	CASSLDFTVGGEAFF
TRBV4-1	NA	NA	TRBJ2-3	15	TGCGCCAGCAGCCAAGATCCGACAGGCCGTGGGGACCAGTATTTT	CASSQDPTGRGDQYF
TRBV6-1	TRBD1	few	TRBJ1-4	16	TGTGCCAGCATTAAAGCCGGGACAGGGTTAAAGGAAAAACTGTTTTTT	CASIKAGTGLKEKLFF
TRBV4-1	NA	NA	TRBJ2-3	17	TGCGCCAGCAGCCAAGATCTACCGGGGGCATACACAGATACGCAGTATTTT	CASSQDLPGAYTDTQYF
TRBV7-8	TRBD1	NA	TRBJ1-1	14	TGTGCCAGCAGCTTACTCGGGACAGGGAGGGAAGCTTTCTTT	CASSLLGTGREAFF
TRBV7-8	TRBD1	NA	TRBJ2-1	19	TGTGCCAGCAACCATCCGGGGACAGGCGTCCAGAGCTCCTACAATGAGCAGTTCTTC	CASNHPGTGVQSSYNEQFF
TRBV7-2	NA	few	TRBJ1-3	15	TGTGCCAGCAGCTTAGAAGGAGACTCTGGAAACACCATATATTTT	CASSLEGDSGNTIYF
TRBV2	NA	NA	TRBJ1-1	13	TGTGCCAGCAGATTGAGCAGTGGGACTGAAGCTTTCTTT	CASRLSSGTEAFF
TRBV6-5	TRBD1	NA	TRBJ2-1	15	TGTGCCAGCAGTACCAGACAGGGGAATTACAATGAGCAGTTCTTC	CASSTRQGNYNEQFF
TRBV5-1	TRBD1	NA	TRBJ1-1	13	TGCGCCAGCAGTGAGGGGGCGCTTGCTGAAGCTTTCTTT	CASSEGALAEAFF
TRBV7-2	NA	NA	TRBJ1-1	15	TGTGCCAGCAGCCTATACCCTAACGGGGGCACTGAAGCTTTCTTT	CASSLYPNGGTEAFF